This T cell receptor (beta chain) emerged from a study of blood T cell repertoires in COVID-19. With V trimmed by 3 bases and J by 4 bases, 9 bases remained unmatched. Looked up from germline, CDR1 is SGDLS and CDR2 is YYNGEE. The CDR3 contains 15 residues. Some clones are missing from TCRdb's copy, which holds only in-frame ones; the method was immunoSEQ multiplex PCR. The sample includes over 100,000 clones, approximately 80% of them seen just once. The chain joins TRBV9 to TRBJ1-2, with 7 bases aligning to TRBD1. This TCR derives from a woman between 70 and 85 years old with acute or convalescent COVID-19. The sample comprised peripheral blood. The CDR3 here is CASSGGQVSTYGYTF. The CDR3 DNA reads as TGTGCCAGCAGCGGCGGACAGGTGAGTACCTATGGCTACACCTTC.